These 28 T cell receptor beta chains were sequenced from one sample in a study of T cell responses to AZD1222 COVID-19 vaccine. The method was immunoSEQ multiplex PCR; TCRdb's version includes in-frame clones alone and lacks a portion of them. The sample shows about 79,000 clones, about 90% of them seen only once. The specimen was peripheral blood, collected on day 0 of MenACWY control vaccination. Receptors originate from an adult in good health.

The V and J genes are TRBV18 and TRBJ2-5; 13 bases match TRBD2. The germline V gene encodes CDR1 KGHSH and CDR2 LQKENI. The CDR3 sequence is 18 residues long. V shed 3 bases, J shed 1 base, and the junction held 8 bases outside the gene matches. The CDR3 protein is CASSPIPGTSGTQETQYF. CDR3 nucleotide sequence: TGTGCCAGCTCACCCATCCCGGGGACTAGCGGGACCCAAGAGACCCAGTACTTC. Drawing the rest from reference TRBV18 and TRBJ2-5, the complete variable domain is NAGVMQNPRHLVRRRGQEARLRCSPMKGHSHVYWYRQLPEEGLKFMVYLQKENIIDESGMPKERFSAEFPKEGPSILRIQQVVRGDSAAYFCASSPIPGTSGTQETQYFGPGTRLLVL.

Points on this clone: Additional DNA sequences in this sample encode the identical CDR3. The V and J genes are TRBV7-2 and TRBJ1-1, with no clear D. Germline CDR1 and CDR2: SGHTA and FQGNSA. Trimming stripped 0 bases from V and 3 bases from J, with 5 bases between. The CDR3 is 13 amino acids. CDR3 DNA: TGTGCCAGCAGCTTAGCCGGGGACACTGAAGCTTTCTTT. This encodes CASSLAGDTEAFF. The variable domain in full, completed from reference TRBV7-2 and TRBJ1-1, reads GAGVSQSPSNKVTEKGKDVELRCDPISGHTALYWYRQSLGQGLEFLIYFQGNSAPDKSGLPSDRFSAERTGGSVSTLTIQRTQQEDSAVYLCASSLAGDTEAFFGQGTRLTVV.

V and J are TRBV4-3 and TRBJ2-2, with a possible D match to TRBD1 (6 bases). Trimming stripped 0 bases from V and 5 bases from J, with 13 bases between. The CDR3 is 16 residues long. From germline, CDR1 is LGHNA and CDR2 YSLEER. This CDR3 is CASSQDIAGVTGELFF. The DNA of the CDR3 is TGCGCCAGCAGCCAAGATATCGCAGGGGTTACCGGGGAGCTGTTTTTT.

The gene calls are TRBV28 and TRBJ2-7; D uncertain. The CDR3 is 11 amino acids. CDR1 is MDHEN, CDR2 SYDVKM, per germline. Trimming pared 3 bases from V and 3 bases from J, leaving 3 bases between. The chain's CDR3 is CASSLDYEQYF. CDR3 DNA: TGTGCCAGCAGTTTGGACTACGAGCAGTACTTC.

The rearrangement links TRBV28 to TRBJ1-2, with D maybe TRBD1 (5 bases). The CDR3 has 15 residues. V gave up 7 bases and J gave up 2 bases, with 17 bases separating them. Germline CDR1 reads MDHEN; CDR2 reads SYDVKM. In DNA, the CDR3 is TGTGCCAGCACAACGGGGCTCACACAAAACTATGGCTACACCTTC. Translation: CASTTGLTQNYGYTF.

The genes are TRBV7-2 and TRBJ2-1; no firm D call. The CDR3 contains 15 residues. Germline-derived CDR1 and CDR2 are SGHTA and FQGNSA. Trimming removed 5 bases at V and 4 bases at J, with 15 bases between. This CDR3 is CASSVKWGMYNEQFF. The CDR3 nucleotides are TGTGCCAGCAGCGTCAAGTGGGGAATGTACAATGAGCAGTTCTTC.

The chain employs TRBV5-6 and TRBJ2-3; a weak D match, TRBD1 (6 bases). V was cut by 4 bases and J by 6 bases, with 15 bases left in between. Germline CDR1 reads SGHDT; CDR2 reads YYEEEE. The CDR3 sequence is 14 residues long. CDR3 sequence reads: CASSPGQVMDTQYF. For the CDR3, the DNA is TGTGCCAGCAGCCCGGGACAAGTGATGGATACGCAGTATTTT.

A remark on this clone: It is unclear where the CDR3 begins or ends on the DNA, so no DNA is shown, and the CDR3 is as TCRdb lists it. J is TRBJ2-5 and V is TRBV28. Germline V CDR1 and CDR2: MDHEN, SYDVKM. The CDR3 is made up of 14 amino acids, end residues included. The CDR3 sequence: CASSILVGVETQYF.

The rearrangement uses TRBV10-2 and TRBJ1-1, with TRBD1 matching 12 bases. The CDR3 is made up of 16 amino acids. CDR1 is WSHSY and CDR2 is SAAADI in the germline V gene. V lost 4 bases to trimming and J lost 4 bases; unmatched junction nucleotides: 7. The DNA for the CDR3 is TGCGCCAGCAGTGGGGGTCCGGGACAGGGGGCCACTGAAGCTTTCTTT. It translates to CASSGGPGQGATEAFF.

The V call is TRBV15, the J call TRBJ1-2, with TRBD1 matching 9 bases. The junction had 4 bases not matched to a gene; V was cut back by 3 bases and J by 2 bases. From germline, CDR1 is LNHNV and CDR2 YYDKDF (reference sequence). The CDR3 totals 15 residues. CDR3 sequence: CATSRSQGANYGYTF. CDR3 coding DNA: TGTGCCACCAGCAGGTCACAGGGGGCAAACTATGGCTACACCTTC.

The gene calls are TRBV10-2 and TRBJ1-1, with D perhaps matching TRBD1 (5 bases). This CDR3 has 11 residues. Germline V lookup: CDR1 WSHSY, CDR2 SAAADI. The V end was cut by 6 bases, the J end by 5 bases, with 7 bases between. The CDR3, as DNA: TGCGCCAGCAGGGGGGGTACTGAAGCTTTCTTT. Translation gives CASRGGTEAFF.

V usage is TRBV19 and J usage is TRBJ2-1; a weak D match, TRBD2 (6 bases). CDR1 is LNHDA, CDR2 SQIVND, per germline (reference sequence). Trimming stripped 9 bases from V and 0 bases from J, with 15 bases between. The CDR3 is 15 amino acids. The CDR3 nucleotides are TGTGCCAGCGACAAACGGGGGAGCTCCTACAATGAGCAGTTCTTC. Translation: CASDKRGSSYNEQFF.

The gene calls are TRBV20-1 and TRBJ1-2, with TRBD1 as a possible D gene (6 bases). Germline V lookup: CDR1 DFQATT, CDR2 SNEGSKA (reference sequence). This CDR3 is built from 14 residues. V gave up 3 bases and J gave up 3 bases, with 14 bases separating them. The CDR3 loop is CSASAGGADYGYTF. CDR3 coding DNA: TGCAGTGCTAGTGCGGGGGGCGCGGACTATGGCTACACCTTC.

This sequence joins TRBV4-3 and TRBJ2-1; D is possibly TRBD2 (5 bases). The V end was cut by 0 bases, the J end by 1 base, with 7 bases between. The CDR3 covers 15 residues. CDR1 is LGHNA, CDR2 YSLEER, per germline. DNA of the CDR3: TGCGCCAGCAGCCAAGATAGGAGGTCCTACAATGAGCAGTTCTTC. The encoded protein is CASSQDRRSYNEQFF.

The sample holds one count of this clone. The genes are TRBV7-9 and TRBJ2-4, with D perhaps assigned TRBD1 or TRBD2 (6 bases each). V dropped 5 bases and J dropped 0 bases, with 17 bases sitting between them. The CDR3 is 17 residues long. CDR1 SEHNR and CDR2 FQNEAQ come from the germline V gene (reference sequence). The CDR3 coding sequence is TGTGCCAGCAGCCTAATCGGAGGAGGGGGAGCCAAAAACATTCAGTACTTC. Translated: CASSLIGGGGAKNIQYF. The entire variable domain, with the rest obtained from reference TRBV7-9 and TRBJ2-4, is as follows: DTGVSQNPRHKITKRGQNVTFRCDPISEHNRLYWYRQTLGQGPEFLTYFQNEAQLEKSRLLSDRFSAERPKGSFSTLEIQRTEQGDSAMYLCASSLIGGGGAKNIQYFGAGTRLSVL.

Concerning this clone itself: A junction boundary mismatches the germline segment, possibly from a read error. As DNA, the CDR3 is TGTGCCAGCAGCTTAGATCTGTTGGGTCTTAAGCTCTTC. This sequence encodes CASSLDLLGLKLF. V is TRBV11-2 and J is TRBJ2-1, with D hard to call. CDR3 size: 13 residues. The germline CDR1 and CDR2 sequences are SGHAT and FQNNGV.

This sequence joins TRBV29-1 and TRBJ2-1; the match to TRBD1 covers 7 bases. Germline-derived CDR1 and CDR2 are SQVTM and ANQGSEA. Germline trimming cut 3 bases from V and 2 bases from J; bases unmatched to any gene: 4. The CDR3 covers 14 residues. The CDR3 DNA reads TGCAGCGTTGACAGTAGGGGGCCCTACAATGAGCAGTTCTTC. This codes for CSVDSRGPYNEQFF.

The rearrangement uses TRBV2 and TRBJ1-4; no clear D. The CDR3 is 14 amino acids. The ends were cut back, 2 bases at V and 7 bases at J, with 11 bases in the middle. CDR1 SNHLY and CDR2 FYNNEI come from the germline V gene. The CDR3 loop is CASSETGIGEKLFF. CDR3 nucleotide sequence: TGTGCCAGCAGTGAAACGGGTATAGGTGAAAAACTGTTTTTT.

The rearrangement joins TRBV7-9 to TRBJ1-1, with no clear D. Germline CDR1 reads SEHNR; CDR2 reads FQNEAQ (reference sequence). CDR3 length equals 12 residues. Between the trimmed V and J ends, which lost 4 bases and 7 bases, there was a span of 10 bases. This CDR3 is CASSSFGSEAFF. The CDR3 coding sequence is TGTGCCAGCAGCTCGTTTGGCAGTGAAGCTTTCTTT.

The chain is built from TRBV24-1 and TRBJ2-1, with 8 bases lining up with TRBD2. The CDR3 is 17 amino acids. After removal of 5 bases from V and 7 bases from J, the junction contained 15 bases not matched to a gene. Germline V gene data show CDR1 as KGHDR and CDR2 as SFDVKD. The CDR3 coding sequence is TGTGCCACCAGTGCCGCCGGGGGGGCTGGAGATTGGAATGAGCAGTTCTTC. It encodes CATSAAGGAGDWNEQFF.

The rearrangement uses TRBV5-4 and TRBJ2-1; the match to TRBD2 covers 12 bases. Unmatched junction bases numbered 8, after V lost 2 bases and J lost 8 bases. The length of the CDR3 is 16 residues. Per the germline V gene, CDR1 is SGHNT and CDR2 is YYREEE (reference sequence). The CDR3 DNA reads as TGTGCCAGCAGCTTACTTCTAGCGGGAGGGTGGGATGAGCAGTTCTTC. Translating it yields CASSLLLAGGWDEQFF.

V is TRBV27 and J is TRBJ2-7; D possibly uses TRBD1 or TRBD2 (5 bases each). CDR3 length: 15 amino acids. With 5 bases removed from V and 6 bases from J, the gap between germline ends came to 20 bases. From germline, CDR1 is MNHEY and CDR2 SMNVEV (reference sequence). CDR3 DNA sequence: TGTGCCAGCAGTCCGTCGGGACGGGGCATAGGCGAGCAGTACTTC. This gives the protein CASSPSGRGIGEQYF.

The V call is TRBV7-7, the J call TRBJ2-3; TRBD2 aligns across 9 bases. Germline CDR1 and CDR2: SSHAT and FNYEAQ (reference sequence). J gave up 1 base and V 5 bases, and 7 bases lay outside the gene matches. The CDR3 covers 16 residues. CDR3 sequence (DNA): TGTGCCAGCAGCCCCTCCCCTAGCGGGGGCACAGATACGCAGTATTTT. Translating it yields CASSPSPSGGTDTQYF.

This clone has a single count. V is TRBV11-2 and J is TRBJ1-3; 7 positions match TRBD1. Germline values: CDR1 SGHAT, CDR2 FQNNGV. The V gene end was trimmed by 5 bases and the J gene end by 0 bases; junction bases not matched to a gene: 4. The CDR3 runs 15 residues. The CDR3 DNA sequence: TGTGCCAGCAGCGCGACAGGGACCTCTGGAAACACCATATATTTT. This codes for CASSATGTSGNTIYF.

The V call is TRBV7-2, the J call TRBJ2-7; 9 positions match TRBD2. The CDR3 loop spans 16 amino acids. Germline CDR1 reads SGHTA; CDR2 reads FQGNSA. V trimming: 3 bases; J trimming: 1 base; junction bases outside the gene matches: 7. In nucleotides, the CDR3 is TGTGCCAGCAGCTTGGGGCTAGCGGGGTTATCCTACGAGCAGTACTTC. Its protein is CASSLGLAGLSYEQYF. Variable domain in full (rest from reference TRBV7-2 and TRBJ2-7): GAGVSQSPSNKVTEKGKDVELRCDPISGHTALYWYRQSLGQGLEFLIYFQGNSAPDKSGLPSDRFSAERTGGSVSTLTIQRTQQEDSAVYLCASSLGLAGLSYEQYFGPGTRLTVT.

CDR3 loop: CASSLQGRYQETQYF. Here the CDR3 DNA reads TGTGCCAGCAGCTTACAGGGGCGGTACCAAGAGACCCAGTACTTC. The chain couples TRBV7-2 to TRBJ2-5, with TRBD1 as a possible D gene (6 bases). CDR1 SGHTA and CDR2 FQGNSA come from the germline V gene. Trimming removed 2 bases at V and 0 bases at J, with 10 bases between. This CDR3 has 15 residues.

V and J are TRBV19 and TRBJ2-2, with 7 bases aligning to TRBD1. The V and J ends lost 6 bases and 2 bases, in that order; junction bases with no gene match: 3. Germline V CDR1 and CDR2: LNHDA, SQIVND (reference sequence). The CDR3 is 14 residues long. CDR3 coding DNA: TGTGCCAGTAGGGGGACAGCAAACACCGGGGAGCTGTTTTTT. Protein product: CASRGTANTGELFF. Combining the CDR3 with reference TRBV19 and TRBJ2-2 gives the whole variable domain DGGITQSPKYLFRKEGQNVTLSCEQNLNHDAMYWYRQDPGQGLRLIYYSQIVNDFQKGDIAEGYSVSREKKESFPLTVTSAQKNPTAFYLCASRGTANTGELFFGEGSRLTVL.

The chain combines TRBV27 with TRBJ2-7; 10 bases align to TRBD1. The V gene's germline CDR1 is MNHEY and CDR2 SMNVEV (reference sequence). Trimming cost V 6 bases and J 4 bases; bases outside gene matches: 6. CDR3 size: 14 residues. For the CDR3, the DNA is TGTGCCAGCAGGCCGGGGACAGGGGCGTACGAGCAGTACTTC. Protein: CASRPGTGAYEQYF.